The clone carrying this TCR beta chain was seen once. What it binds is not known. The entry originates in a study of cytomegalovirus exposure and HLA in healthy donors. Whole-study findings and limits: Cytomegalovirus association was assigned to some 160 TCR beta chains. Sequencing artifact likely explains a cluster of highly shared sequence variants. Earlier findings revealed that most TCR beta V segments proved productive either about 87% or about 30% of the time. Among the most significant clusters, several appeared linked to common viral pathogens in a later analysis.

Researchers ran the PCR with 60 Vbeta and 13 Jbeta primers. Generated by immunoSEQ multiplex PCR, the TCRdb table keeps only in-frame clones and is missing some. This repertoire shows 150,000 or so clones, approximately 79% found once; its top ten account for approximately 7.1%. Germline V gene lookup returns CDR1 MNHEY and CDR2 SVGAGI. This CDR3 spans 12 amino acids. Unmatched junction bases numbered 1, after V lost 5 bases and J lost 6 bases. The source is a man aged 40-55 years in good health and CMV-seropositive. This chain connects TRBV6-5 to TRBJ2-1; 7 bases are shared with TRBD1. What was sequenced was PBMCs. CDR3 loop: CASSRQGNEQFF. In nucleotides, the CDR3 is TGTGCCAGCAGTCGACAGGGCAATGAGCAGTTCTTC.